Listed below are T cell receptor beta chains from one sample, sequenced in a study of blood T cell repertoires in COVID-19. Using immunoSEQ multiplex PCR, the repertoire was profiled, and TCRdb retains in-frame clones only, with some absent. The table lists about 310,000 clones, 80% to 90% of them singletons. Sequencing was performed on PBMCs or T cells enriched from blood (not recorded which). The receptors stem from a young woman who had recovered from COVID-19. CDR3s include the opening cysteine and the closing phenylalanine or tryptophan. A D gene is named only where the DNA matches it firmly. Only some rows state a clone size, as once, few, many or a class for expanded clones.

abundance	d_gene	v_gene	len	j_gene	CDR3nt	CDR3aa
-	-	TRBV19	13	TRBJ1-2	TGTGCCAGTAGTATACCCACAGACTATGGCTACACCTTC	CASSIPTDYGYTF
once	-	TRBV10-3	14	TRBJ1-2	TGTGCCATCAGTGGGACACCCCGGCAGTATGGCTACACCTTC	CAISGTPRQYGYTF
-	TRBD2	TRBV7-2	17	TRBJ2-3	TGTGCCAGCAGCTTAGTTAGGCTAGCGGGATACACAGATACGCAGTATTTT	CASSLVRLAGYTDTQYF
-	TRBD1	TRBV7-2	17	TRBJ1-2	TGTGCCAGCAGCCCCCTTGGGGGGACAGGGCCTTACTATGGCTACACCTTC	CASSPLGGTGPYYGYTF
-	-	TRBV19	14	TRBJ2-1	TGTGCCAGTACGATGACAGGATACTACAATGAGCAGTTCTTC	CASTMTGYYNEQFF
-	-	TRBV2	13	TRBJ2-3	TGTGCCAGCACAGGGTTTTCCACAGATACGCAGTATTTT	CASTGFSTDTQYF
-	-	TRBV28	12	TRBJ1-2	TGTGCCAGCAGTTTCGGGATATCTGGCTACACCTTC	CASSFGISGYTF
-	-	TRBV7-8	17	TRBJ1-5	TGTGCCAGCAGCTTGGACCAGGGCGGGGGTAGCAATCAGCCCCAGCATTTT	CASSLDQGGGSNQPQHF
once	-	TRBV19	15	TRBJ1-1	TGTGCCAGTAGTATGTTGCTGGGAGCGAACACTGAAGCTTTCTTT	CASSMLLGANTEAFF
-	-	TRBV7-2	15	TRBJ2-7	TGTGCCAGCAGCTTAGACAGATTTGCTGCGGGGGAGCAGTACTTC	CASSLDRFAAGEQYF
-	TRBD1	TRBV7-8	14	TRBJ2-3	TGTGCCAGCAGCTTAGCGCCCCGGGACAGGCGGCAGTATTTT	CASSLAPRDRRQYF
-	-	TRBV5-5	12	TRBJ2-7	TGTGCCAGCAGCTTGGCAGGGGCCGAGCAGTACTTC	CASSLAGAEQYF
few	-	TRBV9	14	TRBJ2-1	TGTGCCAGCAGCCTCCGCTTCGAGGACAATGAGCAGTTCTTC	CASSLRFEDNEQFF
-	TRBD1	TRBV5-5	13	TRBJ1-5	TGTGCCAGCAGTCTTACAGGGGACCAGCCCCAGCATTTT	CASSLTGDQPQHF
-	-	TRBV6-1	17	TRBJ2-1	TGTGCCAGCAGTGAAGGAAGAGGAGGGAAATATTACAATGAGCAGTTCTTC	CASSEGRGGKYYNEQFF
-	-	TRBV29-1	14	TRBJ2-7	TGCAGCGCTCTTACCGGGGACTCCCCCTACGAGCAGTACTTC	CSALTGDSPYEQYF
-	-	TRBV5-5	19	TRBJ1-1	TGTGCCAGCAGCTTGAGCATCACGCCAAGACAGTTCATGAACACTGAAGCTTTCTTT	CASSLSITPRQFMNTEAFF
few	-	TRBV18	13	TRBJ1-1	TGTGCCAGCTCACAGGGGTACGACACTGAAGCTTTCTTT	CASSQGYDTEAFF
-	-	TRBV20-1	14	TRBJ1-2	TGCAGTGCTAGTACCGTCCAGGGGCAGAAAGGCTACACCTTC	CSASTVQGQKGYTF
-	TRBD2	TRBV7-2	15	TRBJ2-2	TGTGCCAGCAGCTTACTAGCGGGAGTCGCCGGGGAGCTGTTTTTT	CASSLLAGVAGELFF
-	-	TRBV5-1	14	TRBJ2-2	TGCGCCAGCAGCGATCGCGTGAACACCGGGGAGCTGTTTTTT	CASSDRVNTGELFF
-	TRBD1	TRBV19	16	TRBJ1-5	TGTGCCAGTAATTTATTTGGACAGGGGGGTGATCAGCCCCAGCATTTT	CASNLFGQGGDQPQHF
-	TRBD2	TRBV28	16	TRBJ2-3	TGTGCCAGCAGACCAACTAGCGGGATGGGGACAGATACGCAGTATTTT	CASRPTSGMGTDTQYF
-	TRBD1	TRBV10-3	12	TRBJ2-1	TGTGCCATCTACAGGGGGGACAATGAGCAGTTCTTC	CAIYRGDNEQFF
-	TRBD1	TRBV5-4	16	TRBJ2-3	TGTGCCAGCAGCCCCCCCGGGACAGGGGCGGGAGATACGCAGTATTTT	CASSPPGTGAGDTQYF
-	TRBD1	TRBV2	13	TRBJ2-2	TGTGCCGTACAGGGGACGAACACCGGGGAGCTGTTTTTT	CAVQGTNTGELFF
-	TRBD1	TRBV14	18	TRBJ1-1	TGTGCCAGCAGCCAAGATCCGGGACAGGGGCGAGGGAGCACTGAAGCTTTCTTT	CASSQDPGQGRGSTEAFF
-	TRBD2	TRBV4-3	17	TRBJ2-7	TGCGCCAGCAGCCAAGATGTAGCTAGCGGGAGCCCAGGCGAGCAGTACTTC	CASSQDVASGSPGEQYF
-	-	TRBV20-1	13	TRBJ1-2	TGCAGTGCTAGTTTACAGGCCACCACACTTCGCACCTTC	CSASLQATTLRTF
once	TRBD1	TRBV5-1	15	TRBJ1-1	TGCGCCAGCAGCTTGCGGACAGGGGGTAGCACTGAAGCTTTCTTT	CASSLRTGGSTEAFF
-	-	TRBV3-1/TRBV3-2	16	TRBJ1-2	TGTGCCAGCAGCCAAGGGGGCGGGGATCGTTCGTATGGCTACACCTTC	CASSQGGGDRSYGYTF
-	-	TRBV28	16	TRBJ2-7	TGTGCCAGCAGTTTAGCTGGGGGGGGCTTTACCTACGAGCAGTACTTC	CASSLAGGGFTYEQYF
few	-	TRBV2	13	TRBJ2-7	TGTGCCAGCAGTCCCAATGACAGATACGAGCAGTACTTC	CASSPNDRYEQYF